Following are 24 T cell receptor beta chains from one sample sequenced in a study of T cell responses to AZD1222 COVID-19 vaccine. Sequencing used immunoSEQ multiplex PCR; TCRdb keeps in-frame clones, though not all of them. The sample lists about 120,000 clones; 90% were seen once. Sample: peripheral blood, taken 28 days after the second dose of the MenACWY control vaccine. These receptors were collected from an adult who received the MenACWY meningococcal vaccine as a control.

In this sample, this clone turned up a few times. This chain joins TRBV5-4 and TRBJ2-7; 12 nucleotides agree with TRBD2. The CDR3 length is 15 residues. In germline, CDR1 is SGHNT, CDR2 YYREEE (reference sequence). Trimming removed 0 bases from V and 3 bases from J; junction bases left unmatched: 1. The CDR3 reads CASSLGLAGDYEQYF. CDR3 coding DNA: TGTGCCAGCAGCTTGGGACTAGCGGGAGACTACGAGCAGTACTTC.

This sequence joins TRBV24-1 and TRBJ2-2, with D possibly TRBD2 on 6 matching bases. V was pared by 0 bases and J by 6 bases, with 16 bases between. The CDR3 length is 17 residues. Germline-derived CDR1 and CDR2 are KGHDR and SFDVKD. CDR3 residues: CATSDLLAAGSAGELFF. In DNA form, the CDR3 reads TGTGCCACCAGTGATTTGCTGGCGGCCGGGAGCGCCGGGGAGCTGTTTTTT.

The rearrangement links TRBV19 to TRBJ2-5; D gene uncertain. V gave up 6 bases and J gave up 0 bases, with 8 bases separating them. CDR3 size: 13 residues. Germline CDR1 LNHDA, CDR2 SQIVND (reference sequence). The CDR3 DNA reads TGTGCCAGTAGAAACTGGGACCAAGAGACCCAGTACTTC. Translated, it gives CASRNWDQETQYF.

The chain combines TRBV5-4 with TRBJ2-3; 11 bases agree with TRBD2. The germline gives CDR1 SGHNT, CDR2 YYREEE (reference sequence). The CDR3 is made up of 15 amino acids. V was pared by 5 bases and J by 7 bases, with 9 bases of the junction left unmatched. CDR3 in DNA: TGTGCCAGCAGGTTAGCGGGGGGGCGAAACAATACGCAGTATTTT. It is translated as CASRLAGGRNNTQYF.

The CDR3: CASSHPLAGTDTQYF. The CDR3 DNA is TGCGCCAGCAGCCATCCTCTAGCGGGGACAGATACGCAGTATTTT. V is TRBV4-1 and J is TRBJ2-3, with TRBD2 matching 9 bases. This CDR3 contains 15 residues. The germline V gene encodes CDR1 MGHRA and CDR2 YSYEKL. J was trimmed by 3 bases and V by 3 bases; bases with no gene match: 4.

The chain couples TRBV7-2 to TRBJ1-5, with 9 bases that match TRBD1. The CDR3 sequence is 13 residues long. Unmatched junction bases numbered 3, after V lost 5 bases and J lost 7 bases. Germline CDR1 and CDR2: SGHTA and FQGNSA. In DNA, the CDR3 is TGTGCCAGCAGCGCTACAGGGGGCCAGCCCCAGCATTTT. Translated, it gives CASSATGGQPQHF.

The chain carries TRBV27 and TRBJ1-1; a possible D gene is TRBD1 (5 bases). Germline-derived CDR1 and CDR2 are MNHEY and SMNVEV (reference sequence). V was pared by 3 bases and J by 7 bases, with 12 bases between. There are 13 residues in the CDR3. This CDR3 reads CASSFSWGDEAFF. The CDR3 nucleotides are TGTGCCAGCAGTTTTAGTTGGGGGGATGAAGCTTTCTTT.

This clone rates as large. This rearrangement joins TRBV10-3 to TRBJ1-1; 7 nucleotides agree with TRBD1. The V and J ends lost 0 bases and 4 bases, in that order; junction bases with no gene match: 11. The germline V gene has CDR1 ENHRY and CDR2 SYGVKD. CDR3 size: 17 residues. The CDR3 DNA is TGTGCCATCAGTGAGTCGAATCTAGGGGGCTCCCTCACTGAAGCTTTCTTT. It translates to CAISESNLGGSLTEAFF.

The chain employs TRBV13 and TRBJ2-7; TRBD1 might be the D (6 bases). Trimming shortened V by 5 bases and J by 4 bases, and 15 bases separated the two germline ends. Per germline, CDR1 PRHDT and CDR2 FYEKMQ (reference sequence). The CDR3 covers 14 residues. CDR3 loop: CASSPRTESYEQYF. The CDR3 bases are TGTGCCAGCAGCCCCCGGACAGAGTCTTACGAGCAGTACTTC.

This sequence joins TRBV6-1 and TRBJ1-4; D is ambiguous. The CDR3 length is 13 residues. Germline-derived CDR1 and CDR2 are MNHNS and SASEGT. V shed 3 bases and J shed 5 bases, with 7 bases lying between them. CDR3 in amino acids: CASSDQRNEKLFF. The CDR3 coding sequence is TGTGCCAGCAGTGACCAGAGGAATGAAAAACTGTTTTTT.

The chain links TRBV13 to TRBJ2-2, with D perhaps TRBD1 (6 bases). Germline CDR1 and CDR2: PRHDT and FYEKMQ (reference sequence). The V end was cut by 6 bases, the J end by 0 bases, with 11 bases between. The CDR3 covers 15 residues. In nucleotides, the CDR3 is TGTGCCAGCAGATCCGACAGGTCGAACACCGGGGAGCTGTTTTTT. Protein sequence: CASRSDRSNTGELFF.

The CDR3 loop reads CASSDRQRSYNEQFF. CDR3 bases: TGTGCCAGCAGTGACAGACAACGTTCTTACAATGAGCAGTTCTTC. V and J are TRBV2 and TRBJ2-1; no reliable D call. Trimming shortened V by 3 bases and J by 4 bases, and 13 bases separated the two germline ends. The CDR3 has 15 residues. CDR1 and CDR2 (germline): SNHLY, FYNNEI.

J is TRBJ2-5 and V is TRBV7-7; 7 bases line up with TRBD2. Losses at the gene ends were 5 bases for V and 3 bases for J; bases not matched to a gene: 6. The CDR3 extends over 14 amino acids. The germline gives CDR1 SSHAT, CDR2 FNYEAQ (reference sequence). The CDR3 loop reads CASSQSGTKETQYF. The DNA of the CDR3 is TGTGCCAGCAGCCAGAGCGGGACCAAAGAGACCCAGTACTTC.

The gene calls are TRBV15 and TRBJ2-6, with unresolved D. The CDR3 has 17 residues. V was pared by 0 bases and J by 0 bases, with 9 bases between. Germline-derived CDR1 and CDR2 are LNHNV and YYDKDF (reference sequence). The chain's CDR3 is CATSRDVSSSGANVLTF. For the CDR3, the DNA is TGTGCCACCAGCAGAGATGTCAGTTCCTCTGGGGCCAACGTCCTGACTTTC.

The chain recombines TRBV14 with TRBJ2-7; TRBD2 matches 7 bases. CDR1 and CDR2 (germline): SGHDN, FVKESK. CDR3 length: 15 amino acids. Trimming at V came to 0 bases and at J to 0 bases, leaving 2 bases not matched to a gene. The CDR3 loop is CASSQELANSYEQYF. Here the CDR3 DNA reads TGTGCCAGCAGCCAAGAACTAGCGAACTCCTACGAGCAGTACTTC. Full variable domain (rest looked up from reference TRBV14 and TRBJ2-7): EAGVTQFPSHSVIEKGQTVTLRCDPISGHDNLYWYRRVMGKEIKFLLHFVKESKQDESGMPNNRFLAERTGGTYSTLKVQPAELEDSGVYFCASSQELANSYEQYFGPGTRLTVT.

The chain uses TRBV27 and TRBJ2-7; maybe TRBD2 (6 bases). CDR1 and CDR2 (germline): MNHEY, SMNVEV (reference sequence). Between the trimmed V and J ends, which lost 8 bases and 6 bases, there was a span of 17 bases. This CDR3 contains 13 residues. The CDR3 nucleotides read TGTGCCAGCGGCTGGGGACTCCCGGGCGAGCAGTACTTC. This sequence encodes CASGWGLPGEQYF.

The genes are TRBV28 and TRBJ1-2; 7 bases are shared with TRBD1. Trimming cost V 7 bases and J 0 bases; bases outside gene matches: 14. Looked up from germline, CDR1 is MDHEN and CDR2 is SYDVKM. The CDR3 has 17 residues. This CDR3 reads CASIGDPGDRTNYGYTF. The CDR3 nucleotides read TGTGCCAGCATTGGCGACCCAGGGGACAGAACTAACTATGGCTACACCTTC.

The V and J genes are TRBV19 and TRBJ2-7; 7 bases match TRBD2. Germline CDR1 reads LNHDA; CDR2 reads SQIVND (reference sequence). This CDR3 contains 15 residues. V was clipped by 4 bases and J by 3 bases; unmatched bases: 9. CDR3 loop: CASSNLAGEVYEQYF. The CDR3 DNA is TGTGCCAGTAGTAACCTTGCGGGGGAGGTCTACGAGCAGTACTTC. The whole variable domain, filled in from reference TRBV19 and TRBJ2-7, reads DGGITQSPKYLFRKEGQNVTLSCEQNLNHDAMYWYRQDPGQGLRLIYYSQIVNDFQKGDIAEGYSVSREKKESFPLTVTSAQKNPTAFYLCASSNLAGEVYEQYFGPGTRLTVT.

This sequence joins TRBV4-1 and TRBJ2-1, with 9 bases lining up with TRBD1. The CDR3 has 15 amino acids. V dropped 2 bases and J dropped 5; count of bases not matched to a gene: 4. CDR1 MGHRA and CDR2 YSYEKL come from the germline V gene. The CDR3 here is CASSQPGQGHNEQFF. The CDR3, as DNA: TGCGCCAGCAGCCAACCGGGACAGGGACACAATGAGCAGTTCTTC.

The table lists this clone with a count of one. The V and J genes are TRBV6-2 or TRBV6-3 and TRBJ2-7, with D maybe TRBD1 (6 bases). Trimming cost V 2 bases and J 4 bases, with 12 bases left between them. Germline loops: CDR1 MNHEY, CDR2 SVGEGT. This CDR3 spans 14 amino acids. CDR3 DNA sequence: TGTGCCAGCAGTTACAAGACAGGACCTTACGAGCAGTACGTC. Its translation is CASSYKTGPYEQYV.

V is TRBV6-5 and J is TRBJ2-2; possible D gene TRBD1, 5 bases. Germline V CDR1 and CDR2: MNHEY, SVGAGI. V was pared by 5 bases and J by 5 bases, with 9 bases between. This CDR3 contains 13 residues. DNA of the CDR3: TGTGCCAGCAGTCCGACAGAAACCGGGGAGCTGTTTTTT. This codes for CASSPTETGELFF.

The chain combines TRBV7-9 with TRBJ2-7, with D perhaps assigned TRBD1 or TRBD2 (5 bases each). This CDR3 comprises 15 residues. Deletions cut 1 base from V and 0 bases from J, with 10 bases between. Per germline, CDR1 SEHNR and CDR2 FQNEAQ (reference sequence). CDR3 protein: CASSLGDPSSYEQYV. In DNA, the CDR3 is TGTGCCAGCAGCTTAGGGGACCCTAGCTCCTACGAGCAGTACGTC.

The CDR3 sequence is CASSHQHRGRWNEQFF. CDR3 sequence (DNA): TGTGCCAGTAGTCACCAACACAGGGGGCGATGGAATGAGCAGTTCTTC. The chain joins TRBV19 to TRBJ2-1, with TRBD1 identical over 9 bases. The CDR3 runs 16 residues. J gave up 7 bases and V 5 bases, and 12 bases lay outside the gene matches. Germline-derived CDR1 and CDR2 are LNHDA and SQIVND (reference sequence).

The chain links TRBV12-3 or TRBV12-4 to TRBJ2-5; D is uncertain. CDR3 length: 12 amino acids. Trimming removed 5 bases from V and 9 bases from J, with 13 bases in between. CDR3 protein: CASSMGLPAQYF. DNA of the CDR3: TGTGCCAGCAGTATGGGGTTACCGGCCCAGTACTTC.